This T cell receptor (beta chain) was sequenced during a study of post-analysis software for immune sequencing data. With regard to this clonotype: What it binds is not known.

Unique molecular identifiers had been added to the TCR beta cDNA libraries. TCRdb reprocessed the PCR reads with MiXCR, giving one entry per CDR3 protein. The sample has hundreds of thousands of distinct CDR3 sequences, roughly 30% seen once. Study-wide results and caveats: Compared with controls, patients showed significantly lower normalized Chao1 diversity.

This receptor was obtained from a girl between 10 and 17 years old with multiple sclerosis. The sample was blood.

The CDR3 here is CASSYSKVTLGTDTQYF. In nucleotides, the CDR3 is TGTGCCAGCAGTTACTCGAAGGTTACTTTGGGCACAGATACGCAGTATTTT. V is TRBV6-5 and J is TRBJ2-3; unclear D gene. Trimming shortened V by 0 bases and J by 1 base, and 14 bases separated the two germline ends. The CDR3 covers 17 residues. Germline V gene sequence: CDR1 MNHEY, CDR2 SVGAGI.